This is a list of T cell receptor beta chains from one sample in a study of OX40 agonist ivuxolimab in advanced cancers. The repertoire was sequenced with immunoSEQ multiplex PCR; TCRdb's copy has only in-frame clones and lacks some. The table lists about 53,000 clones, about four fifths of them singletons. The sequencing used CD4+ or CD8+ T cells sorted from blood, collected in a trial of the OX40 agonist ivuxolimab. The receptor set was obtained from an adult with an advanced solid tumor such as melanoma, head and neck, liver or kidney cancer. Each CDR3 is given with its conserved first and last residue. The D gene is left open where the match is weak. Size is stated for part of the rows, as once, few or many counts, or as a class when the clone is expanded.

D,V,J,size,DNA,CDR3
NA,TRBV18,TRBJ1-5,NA,TGTGCCAGCTCACCGCTGGGGGTGAGGAATCAGCCCCAGCATTTT,CASSPLGVRNQPQHF
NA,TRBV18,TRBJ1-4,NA,TGTGCCAGCTCACCTCTGGGGCCGGGGGTTAATGAAAAACTGTTTTTT,CASSPLGPGVNEKLFF
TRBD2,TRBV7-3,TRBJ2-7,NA,TGTGCCAGCAGCCTACTAGCGGGGGGGGCTGCATACGAGCAGTACTTC,CASSLLAGGAAYEQYF
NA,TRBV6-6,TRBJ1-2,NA,TGTGCCAGCAGACCGACAGGTCAGCCTAACTATGGCTACACCTTC,CASRPTGQPNYGYTF
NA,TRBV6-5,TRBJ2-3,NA,TGTGCCAGCAGCGAGGGGAGTACAGATACGCAGTATTTT,CASSEGSTDTQYF
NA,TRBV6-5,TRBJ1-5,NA,TGTGCCAGCAGTTACGATTTTAGGGGCAATCAGCCCCAGCATTTT,CASSYDFRGNQPQHF
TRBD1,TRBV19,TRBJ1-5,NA,TGTGCCAGTAGTTCGACAGGGGGCAATCAGCCCCAGCATTTT,CASSSTGGNQPQHF
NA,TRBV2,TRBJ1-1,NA,TGTGCCAGCATCCCTTCTGCCCTTAACACTGAAGCTTTCTTT,CASIPSALNTEAFF
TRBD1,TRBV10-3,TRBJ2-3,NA,TGTGCCATCAGTGCCACCGGGACAGGGGTTGCTACGCAGTATTTT,CAISATGTGVATQYF
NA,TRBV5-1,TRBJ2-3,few,TGCGCCAGCAGCCTGGGTAGGGTTAGCACAGATACGCAGTATTTT,CASSLGRVSTDTQYF
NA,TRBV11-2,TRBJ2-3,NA,TGTGCCAGCAGCCTATCGCCGGGTGGGAGCACAGATACGCAGTATTTT,CASSLSPGGSTDTQYF
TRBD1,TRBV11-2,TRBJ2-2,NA,TGTGCCAGCAGCAAGGGGACAGTTAACACCGGGGAGCTGTTTTTT,CASSKGTVNTGELFF
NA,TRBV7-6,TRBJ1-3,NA,TGTGCCAGCAGCTTAGTTGGGGGTCCCCTGAGCTCTGGAAACACCATATATTTT,CASSLVGGPLSSGNTIYF
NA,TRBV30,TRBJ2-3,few,TGTGCCTGGACCGTGTCACCGTGGGACGGAAAAAGCACAGATACGCAGTATTTT,CAWTVSPWDGKSTDTQYF
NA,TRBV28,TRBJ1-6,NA,TGTGCCAGCAGTTTCTCTAGCGGTGGCCTTGGTTCACCCCTCCACTTT,CASSFSSGGLGSPLHF
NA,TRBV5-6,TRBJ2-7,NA,TGTGCCAGCAGCTTGGGGGTGGCCCCCTACGAGCAGTACTTC,CASSLGVAPYEQYF
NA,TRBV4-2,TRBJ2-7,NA,TGTGCCAGCAGCTTCTCTCTCTCCGGCTCCTACGAGCAGTACTTC,CASSFSLSGSYEQYF
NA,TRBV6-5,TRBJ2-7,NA,TGTGCCAGCAGTCCCAACCGGGACATTACCTACGAGCAGTACTTC,CASSPNRDITYEQYF
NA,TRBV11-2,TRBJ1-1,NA,TGTGCCAGCAGCAGAGGACGTCAGAACACTGAAGCTTTCTTT,CASSRGRQNTEAFF
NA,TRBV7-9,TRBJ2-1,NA,TGTGCCAGCAGCATAGACAGGAATTACAATGAGCAGTTCTTC,CASSIDRNYNEQFF
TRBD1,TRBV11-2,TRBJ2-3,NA,TGTGCCAGCAGCCACCGAAGGGACAGCCTAGGGGATACGCAGTATTTT,CASSHRRDSLGDTQYF
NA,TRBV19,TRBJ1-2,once,TGTGCCAGTACGATCCCAGGACTCAGGGGAGGGAGCTACACCTTC,CASTIPGLRGGSYTF
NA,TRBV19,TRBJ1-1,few,TGTGCCAGTGGCACCGGGCTCAATTCGGGGACTTTCTTT,CASGTGLNSGTFF
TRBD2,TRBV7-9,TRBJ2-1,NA,TGTGCCAGCAGCCCTAGGACTAGCGGGAGATTTCAGTTCTTC,CASSPRTSGRFQFF
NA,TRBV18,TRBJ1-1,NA,TGTGCCAGCTCACCTCCGGAGAACACTGAAGCTTTCTTT,CASSPPENTEAFF
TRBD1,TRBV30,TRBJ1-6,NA,TGTGCCTGGGGCCACGGGACAGTGAATTCACCCCTCCACTTT,CAWGHGTVNSPLHF
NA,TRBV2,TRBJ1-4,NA,TGTGCCAGCAGCGCCGGATGGAGTAATGAAAAACTGTTTTTT,CASSAGWSNEKLFF
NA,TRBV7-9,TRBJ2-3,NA,TGTGCCAGCAGCTTCGGGGCCGCGGGAAGCACAGATACGCAGTATTTT,CASSFGAAGSTDTQYF
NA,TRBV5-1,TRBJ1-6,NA,TGCGCCAGCAGCCAAACAGGGTGGAATTCACCCCTCCACTTT,CASSQTGWNSPLHF
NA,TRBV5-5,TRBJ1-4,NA,TGTGCCAGCAGCTTGGGACACGGGTCAACTAATGAAAAACTGTTTTTT,CASSLGHGSTNEKLFF
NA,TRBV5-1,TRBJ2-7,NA,TGCGCCAGCAGCTCGGACGGAGCCTACGAGCAGTACTTC,CASSSDGAYEQYF
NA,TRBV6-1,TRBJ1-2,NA,TGTGCCAGCAGTGAAGCAGTATATGGCTACACCTTC,CASSEAVYGYTF
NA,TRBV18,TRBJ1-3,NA,TGTGCCAGCTCACCAGTGCAAGGGGCTCCGGGAAACACCATATATTTT,CASSPVQGAPGNTIYF
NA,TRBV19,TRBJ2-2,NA,TGTGCCAGTAGTGCATTTGAGACCCACCTTAAGAACACCGGGGAGCTGTTTTTT,CASSAFETHLKNTGELFF
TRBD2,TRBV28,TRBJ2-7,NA,TGTGCCAGCACCTCCACCGGGACTAGCGCTTACGAGCAGTACTTC,CASTSTGTSAYEQYF
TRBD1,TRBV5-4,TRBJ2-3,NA,TGTGCCAGCAGCTTGACGGACAGGCCAGATACGCAGTATTTT,CASSLTDRPDTQYF
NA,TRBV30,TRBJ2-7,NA,TGTGCCTGGAGTGTACCCCCAGGGAGATACGAGCAGTACTTC,CAWSVPPGRYEQYF
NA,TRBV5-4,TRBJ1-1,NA,TGTGCCAGCAGCTTCTGGGTGGGCACTGAAGCTTTCTTT,CASSFWVGTEAFF
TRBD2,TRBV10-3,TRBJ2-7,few,TGTGCCATCAAACTAGCGGGAGGCTCCTACGAGCAGTACTTC,CAIKLAGGSYEQYF
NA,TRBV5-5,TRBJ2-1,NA,TGTGCCAGCAGCTCGGAGAGGGTTAGGTATGATGAGCAGTTCTTC,CASSSERVRYDEQFF